This TCR beta chain was found in a study of post-analysis software for immune sequencing data. As for the study in general: Progressive-relapsing, secondary progressive and relapsing-remitting multiple sclerosis were among the disease courses included.

In the case of this clonotype: Its antigen is unidentified.

Study-wide points: Relative to controls, patients had 4 or 5 TRBV segments at higher frequency, with TRBV5-6, TRBV5-1 and TRBV20-1 among these.

Trimming left V 1 base short and J 9 bases short, with 10 bases between. The CDR3 has 12 amino acids. In germline, CDR1 is DFQATT, CDR2 SNEGSKA (reference sequence). cDNA libraries of TCR beta carried unique molecular identifiers. T cells numbering roughly 0.85 to 11 million gave rise to 500,000 to 600,000 cDNA molecules. TCRdb independently ran MiXCR on the PCR reads; one entry per CDR3 protein. Here the sample spans fewer than 850,000 distinct CDR3 sequences, 46% being singletons. The receptor's source is a girl aged 10-17 years with multiple sclerosis. The sequenced sample was blood. The chain joins TRBV20-1 to TRBJ2-4; no clear D. CDR3 protein: CSARADGSIQYF. The CDR3 DNA follows: TGCAGTGCTAGAGCAGACGGTAGCATTCAGTACTTC.